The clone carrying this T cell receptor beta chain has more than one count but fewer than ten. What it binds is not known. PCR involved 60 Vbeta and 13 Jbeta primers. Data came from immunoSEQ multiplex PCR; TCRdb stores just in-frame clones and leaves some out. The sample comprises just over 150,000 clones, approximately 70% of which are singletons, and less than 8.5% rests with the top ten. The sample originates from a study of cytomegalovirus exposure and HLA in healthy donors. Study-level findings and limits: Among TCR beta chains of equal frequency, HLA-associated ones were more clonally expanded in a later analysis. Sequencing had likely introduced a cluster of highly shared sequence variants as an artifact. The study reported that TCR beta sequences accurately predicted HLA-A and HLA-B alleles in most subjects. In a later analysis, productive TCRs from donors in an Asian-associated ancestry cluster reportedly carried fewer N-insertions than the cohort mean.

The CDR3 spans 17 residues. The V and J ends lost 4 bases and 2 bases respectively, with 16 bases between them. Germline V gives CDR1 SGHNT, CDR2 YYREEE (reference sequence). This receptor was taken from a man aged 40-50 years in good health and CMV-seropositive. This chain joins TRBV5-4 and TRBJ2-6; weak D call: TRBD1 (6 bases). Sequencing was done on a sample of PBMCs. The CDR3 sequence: CASSAAYRAAGANVLTF. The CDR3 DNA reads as TGTGCCAGCAGCGCAGCCTACAGGGCAGCTGGGGCCAACGTCCTGACTTTC.